This TCR beta chain appears in the sequencing data of a study of neurological immune-mediated disorders. Study overall: The disease course was relapsing-remitting in around 31 and secondary progressive in about 9% of the roughly 34 multiple sclerosis patients.

The CDR3 has 15 amino acids. Per germline, CDR1 KGHDR and CDR2 SFDVKD. Trimming took off 3 bases at V and 9 bases at J, with 17 bases between the two ends. MiXCR, run by TCRdb on the 5' RACE reads, gives a single entry per CDR3 protein. The sample records roughly 89,000 distinct CDR3 sequences, 2% to 3% being singletons. Many counts were recorded for this clonotype. This clonotype was sampled from a young woman with multiple sclerosis. Sequenced input: PBMCs. V is TRBV24-1 and J is TRBJ2-1; D remains unclear. The chain's CDR3 is CATSDPGASWLEQFF. For the CDR3, the DNA is TGTGCCACCAGTGATCCAGGCGCGTCATGGCTTGAGCAGTTCTTC.